One sample yielded the 16 T cell receptor beta chains listed below, sequenced in a study of human thymus T cells. Sequencing was performed with immunoSEQ multiplex PCR; in TCRdb, only in-frame clones are kept and a portion is missing. The sample has tens of thousands of clones, nearly 95% seen once; the top ten hold almost 6%. Material: blood. These receptors all come from a boy younger than two with a congenital heart defect but otherwise immunologically healthy.

The chain couples TRBV6-6 to TRBJ1-5; D is ambiguous. Per germline, CDR1 MNHNY and CDR2 SVGAGI (reference sequence). V dropped 2 bases and J dropped 3 bases, with 5 bases sitting between them. The CDR3 has 13 amino acids. The CDR3 DNA reads TGTGCCAGCAGTTACGTGGCCAATCAGCCCCAGCATTTT. Translated: CASSYVANQPQHF.

The chain joins TRBV4-3 to TRBJ2-3, with TRBD2 matching over 8 bases. Germline V CDR1 and CDR2: LGHNA, YSLEER. V gave up 0 bases and J gave up 2 bases; unmatched junction bases: 4. The CDR3 spans 16 residues. CDR3 bases: TGCGCCAGCAGCCAAGAATTGCGGGGGGCCACAGATACGCAGTATTTT. It encodes CASSQELRGATDTQYF.

The chain links TRBV27 to TRBJ1-2, with D tentatively TRBD1 (5 bases). V was shortened by 6 bases and J by 2 bases, with 7 bases between the two germline ends. This CDR3 region has 12 residues. Per the germline V gene, CDR1 is MNHEY and CDR2 is SMNVEV (reference sequence). Here the CDR3 reads CASSRDNYGYTF. The CDR3, as DNA: TGTGCCAGCAGCCGGGACAACTATGGCTACACCTTC.

The V call is TRBV4-1, the J call TRBJ1-5; no firm D call. Germline assignment: CDR1 MGHRA and CDR2 YSYEKL. V lost 1 base and J lost 2, with 9 bases in between. This CDR3 has 15 amino acids. The CDR3 nucleotides read TGCGCCAGCAGCCAAGTCGTTACAGGCAATCAGCCCCAGCATTTT. Protein: CASSQVVTGNQPQHF.

The V and J genes are TRBV7-9 and TRBJ2-1; TRBD2 matches 10 bases. The CDR3 length is 16 residues. Trimming at V came to 0 bases and at J to 8 bases, leaving 7 bases not matched to a gene. CDR1 SEHNR and CDR2 FQNEAQ come from the germline V gene (reference sequence). CDR3 protein: CASSLAMGLAIDEQFF. The CDR3 region has the DNA TGTGCCAGCAGCTTAGCCATGGGACTAGCGATCGATGAGCAGTTCTTC.

The chain is built from TRBV20-1 and TRBJ1-4; no clear D gene. The CDR3 length is 11 residues. The V gene's germline CDR1 is DFQATT and CDR2 SNEGSKA (reference sequence). V was trimmed by 5 bases and J by 5 bases, leaving 6 bases between them. The CDR3 DNA sequence: TGCAGTGCTCGCGAAAATGAAAAACTGTTTTTT. Translating it yields CSARENEKLFF.

The chain recombines TRBV25-1 with TRBJ2-5; D is tentatively TRBD1 or TRBD2 (5 bases each). The CDR3 is made up of 12 amino acids. Trimming removed 4 bases at V and 5 bases at J, with 8 bases between. The germline gives CDR1 MGHDK, CDR2 SYGVNS. This CDR3 reads CASSAWGETQYF. The CDR3 DNA reads as TGTGCCAGCAGTGCATGGGGGGAGACCCAGTACTTC. Supplemented by reference TRBV25-1 and TRBJ2-5, the full variable domain reads EADIYQTPRYLVIGTGKKITLECSQTMGHDKMYWYQQDPGMELHLIHYSYGVNSTEKGDLSSESTVSRIRTEHFPLTLESARPSHTSQYLCASSAWGETQYFGPGTRLLVL.

This clone has just one count. The chain joins TRBV1 to TRBJ1-2. TRBV1 is shown as a pseudogene. CDR3 size: 14 residues. CDR3 bases: TGCACCAGCAGCCAAGATTGGGGGTTAGCTGGCTACACCTTC. It yields the protein CTSSQDWGLAGYTF.

The V call is TRBV4-2, the J call TRBJ2-5, with 13 bases identical to TRBD2. Germline lookup yields CDR1 LGHNA and CDR2 YNFKEQ. The ends lost 3 bases at V and 2 bases at J; junction bases unmatched: 6. There are 17 residues in the CDR3. CDR3 in DNA: TGTGCCAGCAGCCATGCTCGACTAGCGGGGGGACAAGAGACCCAGTACTTC. This translates into CASSHARLAGGQETQYF.

The chain recombines TRBV9 with TRBJ2-5; D is possibly TRBD1 or TRBD2 (6 bases each). The CDR3 sequence is 13 residues long. Germline V gene data show CDR1 as SGDLS and CDR2 as YYNGEE. The ends were cut back, 3 bases at V and 4 bases at J, with 10 bases in the middle. The CDR3 DNA reads TGTGCCAGCAGCGGGGGGGCCGGAGAGACCCAGTACTTC. Translation: CASSGGAGETQYF.

This chain joins TRBV11-2 and TRBJ2-3; D is ambiguous. Per germline, CDR1 SGHAT and CDR2 FQNNGV. V lost 4 bases to trimming and J lost 2 bases, with 4 bases between them. This CDR3 is 12 amino acids long. The CDR3 loop is CASSSSTDTQYF. In DNA, the CDR3 is TGTGCCAGCAGCTCCTCCACAGATACGCAGTATTTT. The full variable domain, in which reference TRBV11-2 and TRBJ2-3 provide the parts outside the CDR3, is EAGVAQSPRYKIIEKRQSVAFWCNPISGHATLYWYQQILGQGPKLLIQFQNNGVVDDSQLPKDRFSAERLKGVDSTLKIQPAKLEDSAVYLCASSSSTDTQYFGPGTRLTVL.

For the CDR3, the DNA is TGCGCCAGCAGCCAAGAGATTCGGGTCCGACCCTCTATCGAGCAGTACTTC. Translating it yields CASSQEIRVRPSIEQYF. V usage is TRBV4-1 and J usage is TRBJ2-7; no clear D gene. The V gene lost 0 bases and the J gene lost 6 bases, with 21 bases spanning the gap. CDR1 MGHRA and CDR2 YSYEKL come from the germline V gene. This CDR3 is 17 amino acids long.

This clone was picked up one time. The chain is built from TRBV21-1 and TRBJ2-3; whether TRBD2, the table's D call, matches the DNA was not checked. TRBV21-1 counts as a pseudogene. The CDR3 has 17 residues. The CDR3 loop is CASSKGGGRAGTDTQYF. CDR3 sequence (DNA): TGTGCCAGCAGCAAAGGCGGCGGGAGGGCCGGCACAGATACGCAGTATTTT.

The chain carries TRBV27 and TRBJ2-7, with D perhaps given as TRBD1 or TRBD2 (5 bases each). This CDR3 has 14 amino acids. The germline CDR1 and CDR2 sequences are MNHEY and SMNVEV (reference sequence). V lost 3 bases to trimming and J lost 2 bases, with 11 bases between them. In DNA form, the CDR3 reads TGTGCCAGCAGTTTGTCCGGGACCCCCTACGAGCAGTACTTC. Translating gives CASSLSGTPYEQYF.

The chain has TRBV7-9 and TRBJ1-1; D uncertain. Germline V gene sequence: CDR1 SEHNR, CDR2 FQNEAQ (reference sequence). This CDR3 spans 13 amino acids. Trimming stripped 3 bases from V and 3 bases from J, with 8 bases between. The CDR3 bases are TGTGCCAGCAGCTTGGGCAGCCACACTGAAGCTTTCTTT. It specifies CASSLGSHTEAFF.

V and J are TRBV7-6 and TRBJ1-3, with 7 bases matching TRBD1. Germline-derived CDR1 and CDR2 are SGHVS and FNYEAQ. The CDR3 length is 13 residues. V shed 6 bases and J 10 bases; nucleotides not matched to a gene: 9. The CDR3 is CASRIGTAGTIYF. DNA for the CDR3: TGTGCCAGCAGAATAGGGACAGCGGGTACCATATATTTT.